This TCR beta chain originates from a study of siplizumab effects on memory and regulatory T cells. Only one count was recorded for this clone. Deletions cut 0 bases from V and 5 bases from J, with 10 bases between. Germline loops: CDR1 KGHSH, CDR2 LQKENI. The CDR3 spans 14 residues. TCRdb's table, derived via immunoSEQ multiplex PCR, lists solely in-frame clones and lacks some. The sample consists of some 100,000 clones, about 95% of them appearing once. The sequence was collected from a human donor in good health. J is TRBJ1-1 and V is TRBV18, with D maybe TRBD1 (6 bases). Material: Tregs sorted from blood. The CDR3 DNA is TGTGCCAGCTCACCACCGGAGGGGGATACTGAAGCTTTCTTT. It codes for CASSPPEGDTEAFF.